This TCR beta chain originates from a study of T cells after yellow fever vaccination. This clonotype was detected only a few times. TCRdb passed the 5' RACE reads through MiXCR, listing each CDR3 protein once. Of some 350,000 distinct CDR3 sequences listed, approximately 4% are singletons. Sequenced here: PBMCs, sampled 5 days after the yellow fever booster vaccination. This TCR derives from a man between 18 and 35 years old who received the YFV17D yellow fever vaccine.

CDR3 bases: TGTGCCAGCAGTGAGACAGGGGGAAAGACCCAGTACTTC. Residues: CASSETGGKTQYF. V usage is TRBV5-5 and J usage is TRBJ2-5; TRBD1 agrees at 9 bases. Trimming at V came to 5 bases and at J to 6 bases, leaving 5 bases not matched to a gene. Per the germline V gene, CDR1 is SGHKS and CDR2 is YYEKEE (reference sequence). This CDR3 spans 13 amino acids.